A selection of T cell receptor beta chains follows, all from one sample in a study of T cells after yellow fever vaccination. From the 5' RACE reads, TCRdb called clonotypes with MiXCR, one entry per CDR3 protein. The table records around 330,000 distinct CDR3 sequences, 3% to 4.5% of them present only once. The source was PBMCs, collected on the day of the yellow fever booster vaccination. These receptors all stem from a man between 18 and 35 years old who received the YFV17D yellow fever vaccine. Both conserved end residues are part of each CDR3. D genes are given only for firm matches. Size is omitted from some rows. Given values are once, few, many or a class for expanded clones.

CDR3aa: CASSLRAPAKGDTQYF; CDR3nt: TGTGCCAGCAGCTTAAGAGCCCCCGCAAAGGGAGATACGCAGTATTTT; abundance: NA; v_gene: TRBV7-3; len: 16; d_gene: NA; j_gene: TRBJ2-3
CDR3aa: CASSSSQGATNEQFF; CDR3nt: TGTGCCAGCAGCTCCAGCCAGGGAGCAACCAATGAGCAGTTCTTC; abundance: many; v_gene: TRBV11-2; len: 15; d_gene: NA; j_gene: TRBJ2-1
CDR3aa: CASSFVTPPNYNEQFF; CDR3nt: TGTGCCAGCAGCTTTGTGACCCCCCCGAACTACAATGAGCAGTTCTTC; abundance: few; v_gene: TRBV7-9; len: 16; d_gene: NA; j_gene: TRBJ2-1
CDR3aa: CASSYQGANQPQHF; CDR3nt: TGTGCCAGCAGTTACCAGGGGGCAAATCAGCCCCAGCATTTT; abundance: NA; v_gene: TRBV6-6; len: 14; d_gene: TRBD1; j_gene: TRBJ1-5
CDR3aa: CASKLGPNQETQYF; CDR3nt: TGTGCCAGCAAATTGGGACCTAACCAAGAGACCCAGTACTTC; abundance: NA; v_gene: TRBV7-2; len: 14; d_gene: NA; j_gene: TRBJ2-5
CDR3aa: CASSVRQVTDTQYF; CDR3nt: TGTGCCAGCAGCGTTAGACAGGTGACAGATACGCAGTATTTT; abundance: NA; v_gene: TRBV5-6; len: 14; d_gene: NA; j_gene: TRBJ2-3
CDR3aa: CASSPHNEQFF; CDR3nt: TGTGCCAGCTCACCCCACAATGAGCAGTTCTTC; abundance: many; v_gene: TRBV18; len: 11; d_gene: NA; j_gene: TRBJ2-1
CDR3aa: CATSKGGTNTGELFF; CDR3nt: TGTGCCACCAGCAAAGGGGGGACGAACACCGGGGAGCTGTTTTTT; abundance: many; v_gene: TRBV15; len: 15; d_gene: NA; j_gene: TRBJ2-2
CDR3aa: CASSSAGQGNQPQHF; CDR3nt: TGTGCCAGCAGTTCCGCAGGACAGGGGAATCAGCCCCAGCATTTT; abundance: many; v_gene: TRBV12-3/TRBV12-4; len: 15; d_gene: TRBD1; j_gene: TRBJ1-5
CDR3aa: CASAKTGGHEQYF; CDR3nt: TGTGCCAGCGCGAAGACAGGGGGCCACGAGCAGTACTTC; abundance: NA; v_gene: TRBV2; len: 13; d_gene: TRBD1; j_gene: TRBJ2-7
CDR3aa: CATAQGASYNSPLHF; CDR3nt: TGTGCCACCGCACAGGGGGCGTCCTATAATTCACCCCTCCACTTT; abundance: NA; v_gene: TRBV15; len: 15; d_gene: TRBD1; j_gene: TRBJ1-6
CDR3aa: CASSVTIRGFSSPLHF; CDR3nt: TGTGCCAGCAGTGTAACTATTCGCGGGTTCAGTTCACCCCTCCACTTT; abundance: many; v_gene: TRBV6-5; len: 16; d_gene: NA; j_gene: TRBJ1-6
CDR3aa: CASSPLSRQGLLFF; CDR3nt: TGTGCCAGCAGCCCCTTGTCGCGACAGGGACTGCTGTTTTTT; abundance: many; v_gene: TRBV11-2; len: 14; d_gene: NA; j_gene: TRBJ2-2
CDR3aa: CATRTSGGYNEQFF; CDR3nt: TGTGCCACCCGGACTAGCGGGGGATACAATGAGCAGTTCTTC; abundance: many; v_gene: TRBV10-3; len: 14; d_gene: TRBD2; j_gene: TRBJ2-1
CDR3aa: CASSYDIRDRYNEQFF; CDR3nt: TGTGCCAGCAGTTACGACATCCGGGACAGATACAATGAGCAGTTCTTC; abundance: NA; v_gene: TRBV6-2/TRBV6-3; len: 16; d_gene: TRBD1; j_gene: TRBJ2-1
CDR3aa: CSVRQGDEQYF; CDR3nt: TGCAGCGTTCGACAGGGAGACGAGCAGTACTTC; abundance: many; v_gene: TRBV29-1; len: 11; d_gene: TRBD1; j_gene: TRBJ2-7
CDR3aa: CSATGEGEKLFF; CDR3nt: TGCAGTGCTACGGGGGAGGGTGAAAAACTGTTTTTT; abundance: few; v_gene: TRBV20-1; len: 12; d_gene: NA; j_gene: TRBJ1-4
CDR3aa: CASSSDGWGSMNTGELFF; CDR3nt: TGCGCCAGCAGCTCGGACGGATGGGGATCTATGAACACCGGGGAGCTGTTTTTT; abundance: NA; v_gene: TRBV5-1; len: 18; d_gene: NA; j_gene: TRBJ2-2
CDR3aa: CASSISGQPHYEQYF; CDR3nt: TGTGCCAGCAGCATCTCGGGACAGCCACATTACGAGCAGTACTTC; abundance: many; v_gene: TRBV9; len: 15; d_gene: TRBD1; j_gene: TRBJ2-7
CDR3aa: CASSPRVGTLVYEQYF; CDR3nt: TGTGCCAGCAGCCCCAGAGTCGGGACCCTAGTCTACGAGCAGTACTTC; abundance: NA; v_gene: TRBV5-5; len: 16; d_gene: NA; j_gene: TRBJ2-7
CDR3aa: CASSANRGRTEQYF; CDR3nt: TGTGCCAGCAGCGCTAACCGGGGCCGAACGGAACAGTACTTC; abundance: many; v_gene: TRBV11-2; len: 14; d_gene: NA; j_gene: TRBJ2-4
CDR3aa: CASSLLFKGNTGELFF; CDR3nt: TGTGCCAGCAGCTTGTTGTTTAAGGGAAACACCGGGGAGCTGTTTTTT; abundance: few; v_gene: TRBV5-6; len: 16; d_gene: NA; j_gene: TRBJ2-2
CDR3aa: CASTHPGGNIQYF; CDR3nt: TGTGCCAGCACCCACCCAGGGGGAAACATTCAGTACTTC; abundance: many; v_gene: TRBV12-3/TRBV12-4; len: 13; d_gene: TRBD1; j_gene: TRBJ2-4
CDR3aa: CSARSIATQETQYF; CDR3nt: TGCAGTGCTAGATCTATAGCGACCCAAGAGACCCAGTACTTC; abundance: many; v_gene: TRBV20-1; len: 14; d_gene: NA; j_gene: TRBJ2-5
CDR3aa: CASSPRSNQPQHF; CDR3nt: TGTGCCAGCAGTCCCAGGAGCAATCAGCCCCAGCATTTT; abundance: many; v_gene: TRBV6-5; len: 13; d_gene: NA; j_gene: TRBJ1-5
CDR3aa: CASSLLSLQETQYF; CDR3nt: TGTGCCAGCAGCTTACTCTCCCTGCAAGAGACCCAGTACTTC; abundance: many; v_gene: TRBV7-6; len: 14; d_gene: NA; j_gene: TRBJ2-5
CDR3aa: CASSPVQGAAKTQYF; CDR3nt: TGTGCCAGCTCACCAGTACAGGGAGCCGCGAAGACCCAGTACTTC; abundance: NA; v_gene: TRBV18; len: 15; d_gene: NA; j_gene: TRBJ2-5
CDR3aa: CASSQQGLRDTEAFF; CDR3nt: TGCGCCAGCAGCCAACAGGGGCTTAGGGACACTGAAGCTTTCTTT; abundance: NA; v_gene: TRBV4-3; len: 15; d_gene: NA; j_gene: TRBJ1-1
CDR3aa: CASSSSVQGVSGANVLTF; CDR3nt: TGTGCCAGCAGTTCCTCCGTTCAGGGCGTCTCTGGGGCCAACGTCCTGACTTTC; abundance: NA; v_gene: TRBV12-3/TRBV12-4; len: 18; d_gene: NA; j_gene: TRBJ2-6
CDR3aa: CASSLGLALSEQYF; CDR3nt: TGTGCCAGCAGTCTCGGACTAGCGCTCTCCGAGCAGTACTTC; abundance: many; v_gene: TRBV27; len: 14; d_gene: TRBD2; j_gene: TRBJ2-7
CDR3aa: CASSADRYLRNEQFF; CDR3nt: TGCGCCAGCAGCGCCGACAGATACCTTCGCAATGAGCAGTTCTTC; abundance: many; v_gene: TRBV5-1; len: 15; d_gene: NA; j_gene: TRBJ2-1
CDR3aa: CAARQGLNTEAFF; CDR3nt: TGTGCCGCGCGTCAGGGTTTGAACACTGAAGCTTTCTTT; abundance: NA; v_gene: TRBV10-3; len: 13; d_gene: NA; j_gene: TRBJ1-1
CDR3aa: CASSQDFSSYEQYF; CDR3nt: TGTGCCAGCAGCCAAGATTTCAGCTCCTACGAGCAGTACTTC; abundance: many; v_gene: TRBV4-2; len: 14; d_gene: NA; j_gene: TRBJ2-7
CDR3aa: CASRPEGPEAFF; CDR3nt: TGCGCCAGCAGACCGGAAGGGCCTGAAGCTTTCTTT; abundance: many; v_gene: TRBV5-1; len: 12; d_gene: NA; j_gene: TRBJ1-1
CDR3aa: CSAPGTSAADTQYF; CDR3nt: TGCAGTGCCCCTGGGACGTCGGCAGCAGATACGCAGTATTTT; abundance: few; v_gene: TRBV20-1; len: 14; d_gene: NA; j_gene: TRBJ2-3
CDR3aa: CASSQAGPNQPQHF; CDR3nt: TGTGCCAGCAGCCAAGCGGGTCCCAATCAGCCCCAGCATTTT; abundance: few; v_gene: TRBV3-1; len: 14; d_gene: NA; j_gene: TRBJ1-5
CDR3aa: CSAREGGASTEAFF; CDR3nt: TGCAGTGCTAGAGAAGGGGGGGCCTCCACTGAAGCTTTCTTT; abundance: many; v_gene: TRBV20-1; len: 14; d_gene: NA; j_gene: TRBJ1-1
CDR3aa: CASSLQAGGPHEQFF; CDR3nt: TGTGCCAGCAGTTTGCAAGCGGGGGGGCCCCATGAGCAGTTCTTC; abundance: many; v_gene: TRBV12-3/TRBV12-4; len: 15; d_gene: TRBD2; j_gene: TRBJ2-1
CDR3aa: CASSDKRGGNTEAFF; CDR3nt: TGTGCCAGCAGTGATAAACGGGGGGGGAACACTGAAGCTTTCTTT; abundance: many; v_gene: TRBV6-1; len: 15; d_gene: NA; j_gene: TRBJ1-1
CDR3aa: CASSLRGATDTQYF; CDR3nt: TGTGCCAGCAGCTTAAGGGGGGCCACAGATACGCAGTATTTT; abundance: many; v_gene: TRBV11-3; len: 14; d_gene: NA; j_gene: TRBJ2-3
CDR3aa: CASSLTGPTGELFF; CDR3nt: TGTGCCAGCAGTCTGACAGGTCCCACCGGGGAGCTGTTTTTT; abundance: many; v_gene: TRBV12-3/TRBV12-4; len: 14; d_gene: NA; j_gene: TRBJ2-2
CDR3aa: CASSSIWGQNTGELFF; CDR3nt: TGTGCCAGCAGTTCCATCTGGGGACAGAACACCGGGGAGCTGTTTTTT; abundance: NA; v_gene: TRBV12-3/TRBV12-4; len: 16; d_gene: NA; j_gene: TRBJ2-2
CDR3aa: CASSNRPSGGGNEQFF; CDR3nt: TGTGCCAGCAGTAACCGGCCTAGCGGGGGTGGTAATGAGCAGTTCTTC; abundance: many; v_gene: TRBV12-3/TRBV12-4; len: 16; d_gene: TRBD2; j_gene: TRBJ2-1
CDR3aa: CASSLEPRTTNYGYTF; CDR3nt: TGTGCCAGCAGCTTAGAACCGAGGACCACTAACTATGGCTACACCTTC; abundance: few; v_gene: TRBV11-2; len: 16; d_gene: NA; j_gene: TRBJ1-2
CDR3aa: CASRPFRDRGNTIYF; CDR3nt: TGTGCCAGCAGACCCTTTCGGGACAGGGGAAACACCATATATTTT; abundance: few; v_gene: TRBV28; len: 15; d_gene: TRBD1; j_gene: TRBJ1-3
CDR3aa: CASSQNGREQYF; CDR3nt: TGCGCCAGCAGCCAAAACGGGAGGGAGCAGTACTTC; abundance: many; v_gene: TRBV4-3; len: 12; d_gene: TRBD2; j_gene: TRBJ2-7
CDR3aa: CASSRDRFFTEAFF; CDR3nt: TGTGCCAGCAGCCGGGACAGATTTTTCACTGAAGCTTTCTTT; abundance: many; v_gene: TRBV7-2; len: 14; d_gene: TRBD1; j_gene: TRBJ1-1
CDR3aa: CASSSSRGGNQPQHF; CDR3nt: TGTGCCAGCAGCTCCAGCAGGGGTGGCAATCAGCCCCAGCATTTT; abundance: many; v_gene: TRBV7-2; len: 15; d_gene: NA; j_gene: TRBJ1-5
CDR3aa: CASSLAGQGQNQPQHF; CDR3nt: TGTGCCAGCAGTCTCGCCGGACAGGGCCAAAATCAGCCCCAGCATTTT; abundance: many; v_gene: TRBV28; len: 16; d_gene: TRBD1; j_gene: TRBJ1-5
CDR3aa: CSARNSEVDQETQYF; CDR3nt: TGCAGTGCTAGAAACAGCGAGGTGGACCAAGAGACCCAGTACTTC; abundance: NA; v_gene: TRBV20-1; len: 15; d_gene: NA; j_gene: TRBJ2-5
CDR3aa: CASSLEGQGLGTEAFF; CDR3nt: TGTGCCAGCAGTTTAGAAGGACAGGGCTTGGGCACTGAAGCTTTCTTT; abundance: NA; v_gene: TRBV12-3/TRBV12-4; len: 16; d_gene: TRBD1; j_gene: TRBJ1-1
CDR3aa: CAISDPRTHGYTF; CDR3nt: TGTGCCATCAGTGACCCGAGGACTCATGGCTACACCTTC; abundance: NA; v_gene: TRBV10-3; len: 13; d_gene: NA; j_gene: TRBJ1-2
CDR3aa: CASSLEAMGNTIYF; CDR3nt: TGTGCCAGCAGCTTAGAAGCCATGGGAAACACCATATATTTT; abundance: NA; v_gene: TRBV7-9; len: 14; d_gene: NA; j_gene: TRBJ1-3
CDR3aa: CATRDSYNEQFF; CDR3nt: TGTGCCACACGGGATAGCTACAATGAGCAGTTCTTC; abundance: few; v_gene: TRBV24-1; len: 12; d_gene: NA; j_gene: TRBJ2-1
CDR3aa: CASLGQLQETQYF; CDR3nt: TGTGCCAGCTTGGGACAGCTACAAGAGACCCAGTACTTC; abundance: few; v_gene: TRBV10-3; len: 13; d_gene: TRBD1; j_gene: TRBJ2-5
CDR3aa: CASNRAGRLSYEQYF; CDR3nt: TGTGCCAGCAATAGAGCGGGGCGGCTATCCTACGAGCAGTACTTC; abundance: few; v_gene: TRBV12-3/TRBV12-4; len: 15; d_gene: TRBD2; j_gene: TRBJ2-7
CDR3aa: CASSLNEGLARFYNEQFF; CDR3nt: TGTGCCAGCAGTTTAAATGAGGGTCTAGCGAGATTCTACAATGAGCAGTTCTTC; abundance: many; v_gene: TRBV12-3/TRBV12-4; len: 18; d_gene: NA; j_gene: TRBJ2-1
CDR3aa: CASSPRGDQETQYF; CDR3nt: TGTGCCAGCAGCCCGCGGGGGGACCAAGAGACCCAGTACTTC; abundance: many; v_gene: TRBV7-9; len: 14; d_gene: TRBD2; j_gene: TRBJ2-5